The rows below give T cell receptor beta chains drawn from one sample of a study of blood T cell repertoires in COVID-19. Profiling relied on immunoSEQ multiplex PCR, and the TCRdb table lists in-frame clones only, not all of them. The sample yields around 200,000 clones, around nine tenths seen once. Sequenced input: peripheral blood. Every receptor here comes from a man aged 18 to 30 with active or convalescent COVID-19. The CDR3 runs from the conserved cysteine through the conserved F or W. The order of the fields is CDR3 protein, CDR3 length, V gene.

CDR3aa: CASSPGQPGNTIYF
len: 14
v_gene: TRBV7-8

CDR3aa: CASSQENYGYTF
len: 12
v_gene: TRBV13

CDR3aa: CASSRQASYNSPLHF
len: 15
v_gene: TRBV28

CDR3aa: CASSGGTGEKLFF
len: 13
v_gene: TRBV6-6

CDR3aa: CAISESLYGYTF
len: 12
v_gene: TRBV10-3

CDR3aa: CSAREKREQFF
len: 11
v_gene: TRBV20-1

CDR3aa: CASSLSDSGNTIYF
len: 14
v_gene: TRBV7-8

CDR3aa: CASSSTGGILSYEQYF
len: 16
v_gene: TRBV11-2

CDR3aa: CASSLGQENTEAFF
len: 14
v_gene: TRBV5-1

CDR3aa: CASSEMLAGAHEQYF
len: 15
v_gene: TRBV6-1

CDR3aa: CASSTGDGYGYTF
len: 13
v_gene: TRBV7-2

CDR3aa: CASSPGQGSQYF
len: 12
v_gene: TRBV2

CDR3aa: CASSLTKTSGAYEQYF
len: 16
v_gene: TRBV7-3

CDR3aa: CASSPDRGYSPLHF
len: 14
v_gene: TRBV7-2

CDR3aa: CASSGATEAFF
len: 11
v_gene: TRBV2

CDR3aa: CAISASAASTDTQYF
len: 15
v_gene: TRBV10-3

CDR3aa: CATSEGGTGGEKLFF
len: 15
v_gene: TRBV24-1

CDR3aa: CASSVGAQAQETQYF
len: 15
v_gene: TRBV9

CDR3aa: CASSSSGGTEAFF
len: 13
v_gene: TRBV5-1

CDR3aa: CASSLIGVTEAFF
len: 13
v_gene: TRBV19

CDR3aa: CASSDEAGGQETQYF
len: 15
v_gene: TRBV6-4

CDR3aa: CASSLTHRGYTF
len: 12
v_gene: TRBV19

CDR3aa: CASSFGLAGAGLAEQFF
len: 17
v_gene: TRBV9

CDR3aa: CASSFYETQYF
len: 11
v_gene: TRBV28

CDR3aa: CASSHYNEQFF
len: 11
v_gene: TRBV5-6

CDR3aa: CASSQAGYNEQFF
len: 13
v_gene: TRBV11-2

CDR3aa: CASSSGTIGTEAFF
len: 14
v_gene: TRBV5-1

CDR3aa: CASSIWDRANGYTF
len: 14
v_gene: TRBV19

CDR3aa: CASSLPVDRSTEAFF
len: 15
v_gene: TRBV7-9

CDR3aa: CASSRPPGTLNTEAFF
len: 16
v_gene: TRBV5-1

CDR3aa: CASSIQGISPLHF
len: 13
v_gene: TRBV19

CDR3aa: CASSQWDRGNQPQHF
len: 15
v_gene: TRBV2

CDR3aa: CASSSGTGLHSPLHF
len: 15
v_gene: TRBV6-4

CDR3aa: CATSDLRAGGYNEQFF
len: 16
v_gene: TRBV24-1

CDR3aa: CASSYIQGWGSPLHF
len: 15
v_gene: TRBV6-5

CDR3aa: CASSPRFLGPNTEAFF
len: 16
v_gene: TRBV19

CDR3aa: CASRKAREPINSPLHF
len: 16
v_gene: TRBV2

CDR3aa: CASSFTKTQGSTYYEQYF
len: 18
v_gene: TRBV7-9

CDR3aa: CASSSRLAVVQETQYF
len: 16
v_gene: TRBV7-2

CDR3aa: CASSTGTSHYNEQFF
len: 15
v_gene: TRBV19

CDR3aa: CASSVGTGIYNEQFF
len: 15
v_gene: TRBV9

CDR3aa: CASSLFVGPNTEAFF
len: 15
v_gene: TRBV7-6

CDR3aa: CASSPTDKDSPLHF
len: 14
v_gene: TRBV18

CDR3aa: CASRGLAGPVYEQYF
len: 15
v_gene: TRBV11-2

CDR3aa: CASRTYRENTEAFF
len: 14
v_gene: TRBV19

CDR3aa: CASSSGGTGANVLTF
len: 15
v_gene: TRBV28

CDR3aa: CASSTQLLRGGLPFYGYTF
len: 19
v_gene: TRBV6-4

CDR3aa: CSVGLAGPYSSYNEQFF
len: 17
v_gene: TRBV29-1